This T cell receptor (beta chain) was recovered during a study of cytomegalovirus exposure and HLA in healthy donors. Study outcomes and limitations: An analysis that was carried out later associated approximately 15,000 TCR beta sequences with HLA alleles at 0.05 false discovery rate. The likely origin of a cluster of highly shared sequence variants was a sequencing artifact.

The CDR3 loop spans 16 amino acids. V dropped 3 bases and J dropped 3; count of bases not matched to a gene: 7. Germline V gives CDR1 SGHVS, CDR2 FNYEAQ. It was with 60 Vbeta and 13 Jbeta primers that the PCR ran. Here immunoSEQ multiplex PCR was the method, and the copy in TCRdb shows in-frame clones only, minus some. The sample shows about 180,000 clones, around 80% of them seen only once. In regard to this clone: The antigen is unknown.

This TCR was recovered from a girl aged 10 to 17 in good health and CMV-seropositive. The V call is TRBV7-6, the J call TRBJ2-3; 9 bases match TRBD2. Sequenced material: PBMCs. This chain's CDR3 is CASSFLAGVETDTQYF. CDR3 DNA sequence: TGTGCCAGCAGCTTCTTAGCGGGAGTTGAAACAGATACGCAGTATTTT.